This TCR beta chain was identified in a study of T cell repertoires in cytomegalovirus infection. TCRdb re-called the reads through MiXCR, storing one row per CDR3 protein. The sample holds around 450,000 distinct CDR3 sequences, about a third seen once. The CDR3 covers 14 residues. V was clipped by 5 bases and J by 1 base, with 8 bases between them. Germline V gives CDR1 LNHNV, CDR2 YYDKDF (reference sequence). What was sequenced was PBMCs. The V and J genes are TRBV15 and TRBJ2-2, with D perhaps TRBD1 (6 bases). This receptor was identified in a human donor in good health (CMV status not recorded). Some clones in this sample may be carry-over from other donors' samples. The CDR3 DNA is TGTGCCACCAGCGGGGGCATGAACACCGGGGAGCTGTTTTTT. This encodes CATSGGMNTGELFF.